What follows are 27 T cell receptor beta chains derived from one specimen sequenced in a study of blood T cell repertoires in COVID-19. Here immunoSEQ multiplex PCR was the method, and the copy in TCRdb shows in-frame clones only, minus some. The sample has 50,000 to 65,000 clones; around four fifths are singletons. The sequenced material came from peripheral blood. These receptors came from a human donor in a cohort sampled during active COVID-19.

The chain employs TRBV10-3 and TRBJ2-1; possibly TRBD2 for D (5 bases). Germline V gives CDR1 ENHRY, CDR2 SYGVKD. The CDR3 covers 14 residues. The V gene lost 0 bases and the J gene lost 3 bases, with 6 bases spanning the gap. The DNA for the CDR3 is TGTGCCATCAGTGAGTCCGGGGACTACAATGAGCAGTTCTTC. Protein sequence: CAISESGDYNEQFF.

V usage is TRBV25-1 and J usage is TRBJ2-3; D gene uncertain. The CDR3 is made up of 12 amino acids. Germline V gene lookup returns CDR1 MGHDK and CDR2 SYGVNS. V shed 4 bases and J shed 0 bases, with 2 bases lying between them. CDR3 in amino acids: CASSASTDTQYF. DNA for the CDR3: TGTGCCAGCAGTGCTAGCACAGATACGCAGTATTTT. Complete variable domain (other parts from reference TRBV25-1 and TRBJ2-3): EADIYQTPRYLVIGTGKKITLECSQTMGHDKMYWYQQDPGMELHLIHYSYGVNSTEKGDLSSESTVSRIRTEHFPLTLESARPSHTSQYLCASSASTDTQYFGPGTRLTVL.

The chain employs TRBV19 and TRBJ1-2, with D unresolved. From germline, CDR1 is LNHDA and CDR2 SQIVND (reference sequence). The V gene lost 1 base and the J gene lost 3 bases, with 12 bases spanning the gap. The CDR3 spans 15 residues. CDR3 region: CASSIAPGRDYGYTF. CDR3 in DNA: TGTGCCAGTAGTATAGCTCCGGGAAGGGACTATGGCTACACCTTC. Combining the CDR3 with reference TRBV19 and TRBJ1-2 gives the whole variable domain DGGITQSPKYLFRKEGQNVTLSCEQNLNHDAMYWYRQDPGQGLRLIYYSQIVNDFQKGDIAEGYSVSREKKESFPLTVTSAQKNPTAFYLCASSIAPGRDYGYTFGSGTRLTVV.

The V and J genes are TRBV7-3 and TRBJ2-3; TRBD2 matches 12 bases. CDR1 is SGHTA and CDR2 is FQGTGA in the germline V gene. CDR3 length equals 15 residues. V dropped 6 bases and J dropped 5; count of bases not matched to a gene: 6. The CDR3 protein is CASSPTSGSGDTQYF. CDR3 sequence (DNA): TGTGCCAGCAGTCCGACTAGCGGGAGTGGAGATACGCAGTATTTT.

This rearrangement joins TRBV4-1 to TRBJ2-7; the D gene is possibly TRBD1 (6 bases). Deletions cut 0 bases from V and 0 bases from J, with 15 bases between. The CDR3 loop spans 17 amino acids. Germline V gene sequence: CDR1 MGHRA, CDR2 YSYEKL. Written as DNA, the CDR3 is TGCGCCAGCAGCCAAGAACCCCCACAGGGCTTCTCCTACGAGCAGTACTTC. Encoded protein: CASSQEPPQGFSYEQYF.

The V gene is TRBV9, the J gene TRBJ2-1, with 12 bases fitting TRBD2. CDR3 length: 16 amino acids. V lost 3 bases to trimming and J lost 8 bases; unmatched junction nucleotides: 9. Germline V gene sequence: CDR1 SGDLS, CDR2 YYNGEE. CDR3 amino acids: CASSASGRGGWHEQFF. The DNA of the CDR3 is TGTGCCAGCAGCGCTAGCGGGAGGGGTGGGTGGCATGAGCAGTTCTTC.

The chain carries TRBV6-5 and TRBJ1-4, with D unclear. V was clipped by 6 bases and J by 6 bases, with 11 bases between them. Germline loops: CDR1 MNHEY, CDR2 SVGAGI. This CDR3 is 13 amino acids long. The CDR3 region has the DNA TGTGCCAGCAGGCGAAGCCTGGATGAAAAACTGTTTTTT. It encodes CASRRSLDEKLFF.

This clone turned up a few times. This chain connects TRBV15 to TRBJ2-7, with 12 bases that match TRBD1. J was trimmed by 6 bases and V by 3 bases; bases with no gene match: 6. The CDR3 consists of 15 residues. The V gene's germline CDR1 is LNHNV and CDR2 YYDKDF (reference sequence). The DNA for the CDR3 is TGTGCCACCAGCAGGTTGGGACAGGGGGCGAGCGAGCAGTACTTC. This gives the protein CATSRLGQGASEQYF.

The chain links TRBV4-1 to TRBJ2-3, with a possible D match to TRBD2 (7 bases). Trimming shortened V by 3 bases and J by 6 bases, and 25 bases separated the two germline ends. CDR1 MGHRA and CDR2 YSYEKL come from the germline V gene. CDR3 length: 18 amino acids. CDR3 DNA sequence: TGCGCCAGCAGCCACCCTAGATATACGGGGGGCCATCGGGATACGCAGTATTTT. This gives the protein CASSHPRYTGGHRDTQYF.

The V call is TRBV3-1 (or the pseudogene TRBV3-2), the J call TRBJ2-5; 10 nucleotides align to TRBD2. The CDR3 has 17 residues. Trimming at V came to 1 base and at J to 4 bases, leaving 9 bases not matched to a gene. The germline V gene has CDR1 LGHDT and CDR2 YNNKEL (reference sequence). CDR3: CASSQGPLAGVGETQYF. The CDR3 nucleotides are TGTGCCAGCAGCCAAGGTCCCCTAGCGGGAGTAGGAGAGACCCAGTACTTC.

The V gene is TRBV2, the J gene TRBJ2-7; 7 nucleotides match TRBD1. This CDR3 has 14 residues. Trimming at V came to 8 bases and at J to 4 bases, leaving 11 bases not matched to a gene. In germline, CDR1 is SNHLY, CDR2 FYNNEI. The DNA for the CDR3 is TGTGCCAGCGCACTTGAGGGACAGAGTTACGAGCAGTACTTC. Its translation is CASALEGQSYEQYF.

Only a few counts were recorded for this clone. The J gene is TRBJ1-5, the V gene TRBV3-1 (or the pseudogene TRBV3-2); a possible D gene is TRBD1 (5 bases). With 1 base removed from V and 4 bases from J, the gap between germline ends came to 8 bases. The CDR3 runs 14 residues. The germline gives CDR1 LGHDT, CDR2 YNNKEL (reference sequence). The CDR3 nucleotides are TGTGCCAGCAGCCAAGGGCGGGGGAATCAGCCCCAGCATTTT. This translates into CASSQGRGNQPQHF.

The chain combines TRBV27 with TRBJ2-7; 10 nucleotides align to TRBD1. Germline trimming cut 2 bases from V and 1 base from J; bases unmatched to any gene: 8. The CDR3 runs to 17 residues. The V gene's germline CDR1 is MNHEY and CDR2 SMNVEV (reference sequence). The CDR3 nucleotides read TGTGCCAGCAGTTTAGTCCGCCCGGGACAGGGGTCCTACGAGCAGTACTTC. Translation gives CASSLVRPGQGSYEQYF.

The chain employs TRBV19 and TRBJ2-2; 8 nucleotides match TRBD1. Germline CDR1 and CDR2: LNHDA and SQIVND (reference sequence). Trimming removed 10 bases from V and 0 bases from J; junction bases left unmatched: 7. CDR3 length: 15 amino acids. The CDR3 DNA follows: TGTGCCACTAGACAGGGGCCAGCGAACACCGGGGAGCTGTTTTTT. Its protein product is CATRQGPANTGELFF.

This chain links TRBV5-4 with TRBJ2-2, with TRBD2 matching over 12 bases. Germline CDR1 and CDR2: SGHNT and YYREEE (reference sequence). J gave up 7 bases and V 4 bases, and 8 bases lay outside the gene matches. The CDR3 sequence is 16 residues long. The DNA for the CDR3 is TGTGCCAGCAGCCCCCGGACTAGCGGGGCTCACGGGGAGCTGTTTTTT. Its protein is CASSPRTSGAHGELFF.

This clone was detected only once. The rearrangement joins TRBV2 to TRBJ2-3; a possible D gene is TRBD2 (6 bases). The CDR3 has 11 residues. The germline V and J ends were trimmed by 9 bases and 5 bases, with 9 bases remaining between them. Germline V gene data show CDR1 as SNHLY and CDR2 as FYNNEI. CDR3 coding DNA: TGTGCCAGTAGACTAGGAGATACGCAGTATTTT. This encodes CASRLGDTQYF. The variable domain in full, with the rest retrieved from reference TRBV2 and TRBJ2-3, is EPEVTQTPSHQVTQMGQEVILRCVPISNHLYFYWYRQILGQKVEFLVSFYNNEISEKSEIFDDQFSVERPDGSNFTLKIRSTKLEDSAMYFCASRLGDTQYFGPGTRLTVL.

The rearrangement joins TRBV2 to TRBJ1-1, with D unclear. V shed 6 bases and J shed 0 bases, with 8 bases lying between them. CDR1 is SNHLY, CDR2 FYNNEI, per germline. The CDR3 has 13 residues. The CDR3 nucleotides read TGTGCCAGCAGACGGGAGATGAACACTGAAGCTTTCTTT. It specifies CASRREMNTEAFF.

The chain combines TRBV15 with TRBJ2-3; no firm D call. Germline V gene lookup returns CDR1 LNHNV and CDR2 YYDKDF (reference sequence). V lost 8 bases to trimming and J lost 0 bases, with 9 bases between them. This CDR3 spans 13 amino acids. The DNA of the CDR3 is TGTGCCACCCGGTTGTCTAGCACAGATACGCAGTATTTT. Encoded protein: CATRLSSTDTQYF.

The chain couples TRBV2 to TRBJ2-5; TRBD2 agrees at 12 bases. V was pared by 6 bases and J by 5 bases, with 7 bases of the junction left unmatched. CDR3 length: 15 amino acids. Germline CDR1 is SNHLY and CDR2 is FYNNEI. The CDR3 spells CASRKRLAGEETQYF. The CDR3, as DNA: TGTGCCAGCAGGAAACGACTAGCGGGAGAGGAGACCCAGTACTTC.

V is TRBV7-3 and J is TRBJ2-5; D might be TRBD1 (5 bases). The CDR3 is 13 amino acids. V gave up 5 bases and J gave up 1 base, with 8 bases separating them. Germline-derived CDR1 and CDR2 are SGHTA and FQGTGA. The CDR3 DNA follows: TGTGCCAGCAGCCCAGGGTCCCAAGAGACCCAGTACTTC. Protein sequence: CASSPGSQETQYF. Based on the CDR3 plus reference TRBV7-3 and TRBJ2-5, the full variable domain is GAGVSQTPSNKVTEKGKYVELRCDPISGHTALYWYRQSLGQGPEFLIYFQGTGAADDSGLPNDRFFAVRPEGSVSTLKIQRTERGDSAVYLCASSPGSQETQYFGPGTRLLVL.

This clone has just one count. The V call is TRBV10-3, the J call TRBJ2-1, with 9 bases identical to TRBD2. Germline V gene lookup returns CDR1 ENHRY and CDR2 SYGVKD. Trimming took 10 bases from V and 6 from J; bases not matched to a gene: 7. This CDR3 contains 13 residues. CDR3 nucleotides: TGTGCCACTGCACTTAGCGGGAGCAATGAGCAGTTCTTC. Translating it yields CATALSGSNEQFF.

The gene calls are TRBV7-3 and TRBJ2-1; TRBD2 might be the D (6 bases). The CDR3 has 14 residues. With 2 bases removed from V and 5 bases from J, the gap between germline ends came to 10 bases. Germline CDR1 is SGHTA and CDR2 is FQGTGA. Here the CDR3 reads CASSLVPSDNEQFF. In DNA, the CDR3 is TGTGCCAGCAGCTTAGTTCCTAGCGACAATGAGCAGTTCTTC. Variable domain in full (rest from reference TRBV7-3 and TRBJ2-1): GAGVSQTPSNKVTEKGKYVELRCDPISGHTALYWYRQSLGQGPEFLIYFQGTGAADDSGLPNDRFFAVRPEGSVSTLKIQRTERGDSAVYLCASSLVPSDNEQFFGPGTRLTVL.

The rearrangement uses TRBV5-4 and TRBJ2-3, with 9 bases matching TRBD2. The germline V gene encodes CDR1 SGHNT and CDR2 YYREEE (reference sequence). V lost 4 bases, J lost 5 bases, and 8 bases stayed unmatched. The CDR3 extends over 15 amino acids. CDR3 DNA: TGTGCCAGCAGCCTCAGGCTAGCGGGGCGAGATACGCAGTATTTT. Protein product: CASSLRLAGRDTQYF.

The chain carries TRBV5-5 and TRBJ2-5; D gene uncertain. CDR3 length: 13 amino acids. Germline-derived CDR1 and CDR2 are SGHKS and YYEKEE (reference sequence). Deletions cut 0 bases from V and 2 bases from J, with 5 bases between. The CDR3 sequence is CASSLGLQETQYF. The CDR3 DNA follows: TGTGCCAGCAGCTTGGGACTGCAAGAGACCCAGTACTTC.

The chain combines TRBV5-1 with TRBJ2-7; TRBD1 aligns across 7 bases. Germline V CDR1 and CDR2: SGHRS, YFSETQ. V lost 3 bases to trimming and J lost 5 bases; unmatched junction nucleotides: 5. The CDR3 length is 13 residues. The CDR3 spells CASSSTGYDEQYF. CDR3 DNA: TGCGCCAGCAGCTCGACAGGGTATGACGAGCAGTACTTC.

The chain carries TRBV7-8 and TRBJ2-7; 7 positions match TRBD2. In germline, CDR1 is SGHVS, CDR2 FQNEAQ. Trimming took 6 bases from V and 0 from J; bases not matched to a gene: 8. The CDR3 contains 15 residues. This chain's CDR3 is CASRYSGYVSYEQYF. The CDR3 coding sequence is TGTGCCAGCAGGTATAGCGGGTACGTCTCCTACGAGCAGTACTTC.

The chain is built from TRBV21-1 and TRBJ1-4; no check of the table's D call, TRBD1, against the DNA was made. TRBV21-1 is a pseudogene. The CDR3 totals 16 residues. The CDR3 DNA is TGTGCCAGCAGCAAAGCGCACCGGCAGGCTAATGAAAAACTGTTTTTT. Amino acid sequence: CASSKAHRQANEKLFF.